This entry describes one T cell receptor (beta chain). What it binds is not known. These data originate in a study of shared clonotypes between healthy human individuals. About the research overall: CD4 naive cells filled three plates per donor, CD4 memory three, CD8 naive two and CD8 memory one. Study-level findings and limits: Larger estimated richness was generally recorded for naive subsets relative to memory subsets. Roughly 5% was the fraction of naive CD4 clonotypes found shared across a handful of donors.

Under the authors' procedure: Filtering of immunoSEQ junctional sequences could not match full-length read filtering. Some clones are missing from TCRdb's copy, which holds only in-frame ones; the method was immunoSEQ multiplex PCR. D and trimming come from the DNA, and the V and J calls and clone size come from that table. In the table there are fewer than 2.5 million clones, 80% to 95% of which are singletons. Looked up from germline, CDR1 is GTSNPN and CDR2 is SVGIG (reference sequence). The CDR3 length is 14 residues. V was cut by 3 bases and J by 0 bases, with 10 bases left in between. This chain connects TRBV30 to TRBJ2-3; D is possibly TRBD1 (5 bases). Sequenced: naive CD4+ T cells from PBMCs. Subset of the sample: CD45RA+ positively selected. The sequence derives from a man between 18 and 29 years old in good health. Some clones in this sample may be carry-over from other donors' samples. CDR3 nucleotide sequence: TGTGCCTGGAGGGGTGGGGCTAGCACAGATACGCAGTATTTT. This encodes CAWRGGASTDTQYF.